The present T cell receptor (beta chain) was sequenced within a study of control samples from healthy donors and cancer patients. CDR3 length: 17 amino acids. CDR1 and CDR2 (germline): SGDLS, YYNGEE. Trimming removed 0 bases at V and 4 bases at J, with 17 bases between. Method: immunoSEQ multiplex PCR; TCRdb's copy keeps in-frame clones and lacks some. This table holds approximately 150,000 clones, about 94% found once. The chain couples TRBV9 to TRBJ1-3; D possibly corresponds to TRBD1 (6 bases). The sequencing sample was made of PBMCs. This TCR was recovered from a man aged 55 to 70 with colorectal cancer. The CDR3 bases are TGTGCCAGCAGCGTAGGGTCTGGGAGCAGGGGCGGAAACACCATATATTTT. Its protein is CASSVGSGSRGGNTIYF. Full variable domain (outside the CDR3, taken from reference TRBV9 and TRBJ1-3): DSGVTQTPKHLITATGQRVTLRCSPRSGDLSVYWYQQSLDQGLQFLIQYYNGEERAKGNILERFSAQQFPDLHSELNLSSLELGDSALYFCASSVGSGSRGGNTIYFGEGSWLTVV.